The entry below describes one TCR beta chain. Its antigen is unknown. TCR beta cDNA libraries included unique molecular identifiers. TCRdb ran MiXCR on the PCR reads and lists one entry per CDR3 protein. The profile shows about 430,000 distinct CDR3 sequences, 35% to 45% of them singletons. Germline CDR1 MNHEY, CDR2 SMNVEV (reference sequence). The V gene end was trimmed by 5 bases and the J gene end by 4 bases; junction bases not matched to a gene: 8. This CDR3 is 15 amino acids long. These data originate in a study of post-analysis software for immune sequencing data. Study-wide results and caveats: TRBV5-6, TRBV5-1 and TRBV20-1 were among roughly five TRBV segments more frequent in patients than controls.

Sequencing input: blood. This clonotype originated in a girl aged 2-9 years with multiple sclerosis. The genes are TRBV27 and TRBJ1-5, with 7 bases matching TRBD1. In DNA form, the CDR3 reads TGTGCCAGCAGTATCCAAAAGGGGGCTAATCAGCCCCAGCATTTT. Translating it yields CASSIQKGANQPQHF.